One and the same sample provided the 25 T cell receptor beta chains below, sequenced in a study of T cell responses to AZD1222 COVID-19 vaccine. The repertoire was sequenced with immunoSEQ multiplex PCR; TCRdb's copy has only in-frame clones and lacks some. The sample records around 99,000 clones, around 91% being singletons. The sequencing here drew on peripheral blood, taken on day 0 of AZD1222 vaccination. The source is an adult in good health.

V gene TRBV7-9 combines with J gene TRBJ2-7; the D is unclear. The CDR3 loop spans 13 amino acids. With 1 base removed from V and 2 bases from J, the gap between germline ends came to 6 bases. Germline V gene data show CDR1 as SEHNR and CDR2 as FQNEAQ (reference sequence). CDR3 loop: CASSLVNTYEQYF. The CDR3 coding sequence is TGTGCCAGCAGCTTAGTCAATACCTACGAGCAGTACTTC.

The rearrangement links TRBV5-6 to TRBJ2-3; D is uncertain. This CDR3 is 14 amino acids long. The germline V and J ends were trimmed by 1 base and 4 bases, with 10 bases remaining between them. Germline V gives CDR1 SGHDT, CDR2 YYEEEE. The CDR3: CASSLIRGSDTQYF. The CDR3 nucleotides are TGTGCCAGCAGCTTGATCCGCGGCTCAGATACGCAGTATTTT.

This chain uses TRBV6-5 with TRBJ2-7; TRBD2 agrees at 10 bases. Per germline, CDR1 MNHEY and CDR2 SVGAGI. Unmatched junction bases numbered 8, after V lost 5 bases and J lost 4 bases. The CDR3 length is 15 residues. The CDR3 loop reads CASSPSGGDLYEQYF. CDR3 DNA sequence: TGTGCCAGCAGTCCTAGCGGGGGCGATTTATACGAGCAGTACTTC.

The gene calls are TRBV14 and TRBJ1-2; D remains ambiguous. The CDR3 totals 14 residues. Germline CDR1 reads SGHDN; CDR2 reads FVKESK. V lost 0 bases to trimming and J lost 4 bases, with 9 bases between them. The CDR3: CASSQDSVLYGYTF. The CDR3 region has the DNA TGTGCCAGCAGCCAAGATTCGGTTCTCTATGGCTACACCTTC.

This clone showed up just a few times. The chain has TRBV7-2 and TRBJ2-1; D is unresolved. The germline V gene encodes CDR1 SGHTA and CDR2 FQGNSA. The V and J ends lost 2 bases and 13 bases respectively, with 12 bases between them. CDR3 length: 12 amino acids. This chain's CDR3 is CASSLPFGEQFF. DNA of the CDR3: TGTGCCAGCAGCTTACCCTTCGGTGAACAGTTCTTC.

The rearrangement uses TRBV7-2 and TRBJ1-2, with D uncertain. Per germline, CDR1 SGHTA and CDR2 FQGNSA. This CDR3 is built from 11 residues. V lost 2 bases and J 8 bases, leaving 6 bases between the germline ends. The chain's CDR3 is CASSLNLGYTF. The CDR3 coding sequence is TGTGCCAGCAGCTTAAACCTCGGCTACACCTTC.

The V call is TRBV7-9, the J call TRBJ1-2, with 7 positions matching TRBD1. J lost 2 bases, V lost 7 bases, and 4 bases had no gene match. Per the germline V gene, CDR1 is SEHNR and CDR2 is FQNEAQ (reference sequence). The CDR3 length is 13 residues. CDR3 sequence (DNA): TGTGCCAGCAAGACGACAGGGAACTATGGCTACACCTTC. As protein: CASKTTGNYGYTF.

There are a few counts of this clone. The CDR3 region has the DNA TGTGCCAGCAGCCAAGGGCCGAGACACATCCACGAGCAGTACTTC. Amino acid sequence: CASSQGPRHIHEQYF. The chain is built from TRBV3-1 (or the pseudogene TRBV3-2) and TRBJ2-7, with D unresolved. In germline, CDR1 is LGHDT, CDR2 YNNKEL (reference sequence). Deletions cut 1 base from V and 5 bases from J, with 15 bases between. The CDR3 runs to 15 residues.

This chain joins TRBV3-1 (or the pseudogene TRBV3-2) and TRBJ1-1; the D gene is possibly TRBD1 (6 bases). V lost 2 bases and J lost 4, with 17 bases in between. Germline V lookup: CDR1 LGHDT, CDR2 YNNKEL (reference sequence). The length of the CDR3 is 16 residues. DNA for the CDR3: TGTGCCAGCAGCCAATTGGGGGGCAATCGTGGCACTGAAGCTTTCTTT. As protein: CASSQLGGNRGTEAFF.

The chain couples TRBV4-2 to TRBJ1-5; 7 nucleotides align to TRBD1. The CDR3 is made up of 19 amino acids. Germline V CDR1 and CDR2: LGHNA, YNFKEQ. With V trimmed by 0 bases and J by 3 bases, 14 bases remained unmatched. CDR3 DNA sequence: TGTGCCAGCAGCCAAGATCAACGGTTGGAGGGGGCGGACAATCAGCCCCAGCATTTT. Protein: CASSQDQRLEGADNQPQHF.

The rearrangement links TRBV16 to TRBJ1-1, with a weak D call TRBD1 (5 bases). There are 17 residues in the CDR3. Trimming took off 4 bases at V and 4 bases at J, with 22 bases between the two ends. CDR1 KGHSY and CDR2 FQNENV come from the germline V gene. The CDR3 DNA reads as TGTGCCAGCAGCCCACGAAATCGTGACAGAACGGGCACTGAAGCTTTCTTT. It is translated as CASSPRNRDRTGTEAFF.

The chain uses TRBV5-5 and TRBJ2-5, with 8 positions matching TRBD2. The CDR3 has 13 residues. Germline V CDR1 and CDR2: SGHKS, YYEKEE (reference sequence). V shed 4 bases, J shed 4 bases, and the junction held 3 bases outside the gene matches. The CDR3 DNA sequence: TGTGCCAGCAGCCGGGGGGGTCGAGAGACCCAGTACTTC. This encodes CASSRGGRETQYF. Filled out from reference TRBV5-5 and TRBJ2-5, the complete variable domain reads DAGVTQSPTHLIKTRGQQVTLRCSPISGHKSVSWYQQVLGQGPQFIFQYYEKEERGRGNFPDRFSARQFPNYSSELNVNALLLGDSALYLCASSRGGRETQYFGPGTRLLVL.

This chain joins TRBV13 and TRBJ2-5, with D uncertain. Germline assignment: CDR1 PRHDT and CDR2 FYEKMQ (reference sequence). The CDR3 is made up of 14 amino acids. Between the trimmed V and J ends, which lost 5 bases and 5 bases, there was a span of 15 bases. The CDR3 bases are TGTGCCAGCAGCCCAAACCTAGGTCCGGAGACCCAGTACTTC. This codes for CASSPNLGPETQYF.

The chain uses TRBV6-5 and TRBJ2-5; D not certain. Germline CDR1 MNHEY, CDR2 SVGAGI. V dropped 4 bases and J dropped 5 bases, with 17 bases sitting between them. The CDR3 sequence is 15 residues long. The CDR3 coding sequence is TGTGCCAGCAGTTCCCCCGGAGTCGGGTACGAGACCCAGTACTTC. It yields the protein CASSSPGVGYETQYF.

This chain uses TRBV9 with TRBJ2-7; 10 bases match TRBD1. The CDR3 has 16 residues. V shed 3 bases and J 2 bases; nucleotides not matched to a gene: 8. CDR1 is SGDLS, CDR2 YYNGEE, per germline. CDR3 amino acids: CASSGPTGGPPYEQYF. The DNA for the CDR3 is TGTGCCAGCAGCGGACCGACAGGGGGCCCACCCTACGAGCAGTACTTC.

The chain links TRBV6-5 to TRBJ2-1, with a possible D match to TRBD1 (6 bases). Germline values: CDR1 MNHEY, CDR2 SVGAGI. This CDR3 is built from 13 residues. The germline V and J ends were trimmed by 5 bases and 8 bases, with 13 bases remaining between them. CDR3 DNA sequence: TGTGCCAGCAGTCGCCAGGGGATGCATGAGCAGTTCTTC. It encodes CASSRQGMHEQFF.

This rearrangement joins TRBV7-8 to TRBJ1-1; D remains unclear. Germline V gives CDR1 SGHVS, CDR2 FQNEAQ. The CDR3 has 16 amino acids. The V and J ends lost 1 base and 1 base respectively, with 13 bases between them. Here the CDR3 DNA reads TGTGCCAGCAGCTTAGGAACTTCGGTCAGGAACACTGAAGCTTTCTTT. Protein sequence: CASSLGTSVRNTEAFF. Full variable domain (outside the CDR3, taken from reference TRBV7-8 and TRBJ1-1): GAGVSQSPRYKVAKRGQDVALRCDPISGHVSLFWYQQALGQGPEFLTYFQNEAQLDKSGLPSDRFFAERPEGSVSTLKIQRTQQEDSAVYLCASSLGTSVRNTEAFFGQGTRLTVV.

V usage is TRBV19 and J usage is TRBJ1-2; D may be TRBD1 (6 bases). The germline V and J ends were trimmed by 3 bases and 11 bases, with 19 bases remaining between them. This CDR3 has 14 residues. The germline CDR1 and CDR2 sequences are LNHDA and SQIVND (reference sequence). The CDR3: CASSMMSDRTPYTF. CDR3 DNA sequence: TGTGCCAGTAGTATGATGAGCGACAGGACCCCTTACACCTTC.

The gene calls are TRBV5-6 and TRBJ1-1, with 9 bases fitting TRBD1. V shed 4 bases and J 2 bases; nucleotides not matched to a gene: 3. The V gene's germline CDR1 is SGHDT and CDR2 YYEEEE. This CDR3 contains 14 residues. The CDR3 DNA sequence: TGTGCCAGCAGCCCGGACAGGGGAAACACTGAAGCTTTCTTT. Its protein product is CASSPDRGNTEAFF.

The chain links TRBV4-3 to TRBJ1-1, with D tentatively TRBD1 (6 bases). Trimming left V 2 bases short and J 1 base short, with 8 bases between. CDR3 size: 14 residues. Germline V gene lookup returns CDR1 LGHNA and CDR2 YSLEER. CDR3 bases: TGCGCCAGCAGCCAATTGGACAGGAACACTGAAGCTTTCTTT. Encoded protein: CASSQLDRNTEAFF.

As to this clone: Mismatch with germline at one junction end may stem from a read error. This rearrangement joins TRBV27 to TRBJ1-2; 10 bases match TRBD1. This CDR3 has 13 residues. Germline assignment: CDR1 MNHEY and CDR2 SMNVEV (reference sequence). The CDR3: CASSLSSGTGAAF. Here the CDR3 DNA reads TGTGCCAGCAGTTTATCATCCGGGACAGGGGCCGCCTTC.

CDR3 in amino acids: CASGGEGEGIRGYTF. Here the CDR3 DNA reads TGCGCCAGCGGCGGGGAGGGGGAGGGTATTCGGGGCTACACCTTC. This chain uses TRBV4-3 with TRBJ1-2, with a tentative D call TRBD1 (6 bases). The V and J ends lost 8 bases and 8 bases respectively, with 24 bases between them. The CDR3 has 15 amino acids. Germline CDR1 reads LGHNA; CDR2 reads YSLEER.

The chain carries TRBV6-5 and TRBJ1-6; 10 bases are shared with TRBD1. Germline V gives CDR1 MNHEY, CDR2 SVGAGI. The CDR3 contains 14 residues. Unmatched junction bases numbered 5, after V lost 5 bases and J lost 10 bases. The chain's CDR3 is CASSPRDRGSPLHF. In nucleotides, the CDR3 is TGTGCCAGCAGTCCCCGGGACAGGGGATCACCCCTCCACTTT.

The chain is built from TRBV27 and TRBJ1-1; possibly TRBD1 for D (6 bases). Trimming stripped 5 bases from V and 4 bases from J, with 20 bases between. In germline, CDR1 is MNHEY, CDR2 SMNVEV (reference sequence). CDR3 size: 16 residues. The CDR3 region has the DNA TGTGCCAGCAGTCCCAGGAGACCGGGGGCGGGCACTGAAGCTTTCTTT. Its translation: CASSPRRPGAGTEAFF.

V and J are TRBV11-1 and TRBJ1-1; D not resolved. Germline assignment: CDR1 SGHAT and CDR2 FQDESV (reference sequence). With 3 bases removed from V and 0 bases from J, the gap between germline ends came to 11 bases. This CDR3 contains 15 residues. Here the CDR3 DNA reads TGTGCCAGCAGCTTGTCCCCCCTCATGAACACTGAAGCTTTCTTT. It yields the protein CASSLSPLMNTEAFF.